This TCR beta chain is from a study of cytomegalovirus exposure and HLA in healthy donors (TCRdb year 2017). Some background on the complete study: An earlier analysis of a few hundred of the donors reported 276 Gb of sequence data and roughly 120 million unique TCR beta sequences obtained from about 180 million T cells. Around 330 gigabases of sequencing data and tens of millions of unique TCR sequences made up an early release that covered several hundred HLA-typed donors. Of the approximately 370 genotyped donors, 65% to 90% were placed in the genetic ancestry cluster associated with self-reported Caucasian donors. The study aimed to test whether signatures of past pathogen exposure could be identified by cataloging public T cell receptors. The study used immunosequencing to profile the T cell repertoires of approximately 630 subjects and linked those repertoires to cytomegalovirus serostatus. A separate validation cohort of about 110 different subjects was used in addition to the roughly 700-subject first cohort. To predict cytomegalovirus infection status, the study brought together high-throughput TCR immunosequencing, statistical association of individual TCRs with disease status, and machine learning. In a later analysis, previously published TCR beta repertoires from hundreds of donors were re-analyzed and high-resolution HLA genotyping was added so that TCR occurrence patterns could be studied. The later analysis used no new phenotypic data to find candidate immune exposures, relying instead on TCR beta sequences and their occurrence across donors. In an earlier analysis of 587 of the donors, high-throughput TCR beta sequencing was used to judge whether each TCR beta V gene segment behaved as functional or pseudogenic. Alongside the repertoire data, information on donor age, sex, ethnicity and CMV serostatus was compiled. In a later genetic analysis, genome-wide SNP genotypes for about 65% of the 666 donors were used, and that subset was treated as a discovery cohort. All discovery cohort repertoires had been generated using a single sequencing platform. HLA typing covered class I and class II loci at four-digit resolution. The number of donors typed differed by locus, with 629-630 for A, B, C, DRB1 and DQB1, about 500 for DQA1, under 610 for DPA1, and 450 to 480 for DPB1. Four or five DR-DQ haplotypes were handled as single units for association and clustering because linkage in the cohort was strong. Across around 400 genotyped donors of the cohort, an average of approximately 200,000 unique TCR beta nucleotide sequences per donor were sequenced, and 15% to 20% of those sequences were non-productive. Beyond this particular receptor, the publication reports: The authors suggested that the approach could potentially be extended to other disease states and immunological phenotypes. In a later genetic analysis, a missense DCLRE1C variant was associated with V-gene and J-gene trimming of TCR beta chains, and the association was replicated in an independent cohort. In a later analysis, some 18,000 TCR beta sequences were associated with specific HLA alleles at a false discovery rate of 0.05. Most TCR sequences were observed very rarely across donors, whereas some public TCRs were present in many individuals. Sequencing depth was assumed to be roughly uniform across donors in the presence/absence analyses, though that assumption may not hold. A later analysis reported that several top co-occurrence clusters appeared linked to parvovirus B19, influenza, CMV and Epstein-Barr virus. A later analysis found that HLA-associated TCR beta chains were more clonally expanded and had lower generation probabilities than equally common non-associated chains. In the study, some 160 TCR beta chains were listed as associated with cytomegalovirus. Correlated functional status among segregating V segments might be attributable to linkage disequilibrium, but an unknown experimental factor could not be ruled out. Because HLA typing was missing for some donors at each locus, association tests included only the typed subset. Because counts were too low, approximately 18 rarely observed V segments, including chromosome 9 orphons, were excluded from the earlier analysis of roughly 580 of the donors. In a later analysis, TCR association rates were found to vary across HLA loci, with the most associated TCRs seen for DRB1 alleles and the fewest for HLA-C alleles. Immune exposure information for the cohort was limited to CMV serostatus. Three of the identified cytomegalovirus-associated TCR beta chains were confirmed in vitro to be specific for cytomegalovirus antigens. In both the original and validation cohorts, the classifier was reported to diagnose cytomegalovirus status with high specificity and sensitivity. According to a later genetic analysis, donors in an Asian-associated ancestry cluster had fewer N-insertions in productive TCRs than the approximately 610-donor mean. A further reported finding was that TCR beta sequences accurately predicted the HLA-A and HLA-B alleles for most subjects in the first cohort. When HLA alleles, especially DR and DQ, strongly co-occurred, TCR associations were difficult to assign to individual alleles. The sequencing pipeline was judged likely to have produced a cluster of highly shared sequence variants as a technical artifact. The cohort was sequenced for TCR beta chains only, and without alpha or paired-chain data the features that could be detected were limited. According to a later analysis, most CMV-associated TCR beta chains appeared to be HLA-restricted, and the HLA associations seemed to be driven largely by CMV exposure. In an earlier analysis of about 550 of the donors, most TCR beta V segments were observed in productive rearrangements about 87% or about 30% of the time, broadly matching IMGT annotations.

As regards this clone: It lacks a known antigen. Per-base qualities were not stored, and no clone one base away is much larger.

The cohort comprised around 700 healthy bone marrow donors. All cohort members were sampled while nominally healthy, although unrecorded immune exposures were likely present. The donor tested CMV seropositive, placing the donor among the 250 to 350 seropositive members of the cohort. A peripheral blood sample was provided by each donor, and peripheral blood mononuclear cells were used for TCR beta sequencing. Genomic DNA extraction from the blood cell samples was performed with the Qiagen DNeasy Blood Extraction Kit. Libraries were constructed by the immunoSEQ multiplex PCR assay. The multiplex PCR relied on a mix of 60 forward primers for TCR Vbeta segments and 13 reverse primers for TCR Jbeta segments. The CDR3 region of rearranged TCR beta genes was amplified from genomic DNA with a multiplex PCR assay. Amplified TCR beta libraries were sequenced as 87-base-pair reads on the Illumina HiSeq System. The paper's processing steps were these. A later analysis counted approximately 84 million unique TCR beta chains across the 650 to 800 repertoires, and around 9.9 million of these chains were shared by at least two donors. Raw reads were error-corrected and collapsed into unique sequences with a nearest-neighbor algorithm that merged closely related sequences to remove PCR and sequencing errors. V, D and J gene segments were assigned by aligning CDR3 sequences to IMGT reference sequences. For a sequence to be retained, a match of at least six nucleotides to both a V gene segment and a J gene segment was required. Rearrangements were classified as productive when the CDR3 lacked stop codons and remained in frame with V and J, and all other rearrangements were classified as non-productive. CDR3 was defined by IMGT convention, running from the second conserved V-encoded cysteine to the conserved J-encoded phenylalanine. Sequences without an unambiguous match to a single V gene segment were excluded from the earlier analysis of about 600 of the donors. An earlier analysis of several hundred of the donors called V segments functional above 56.7% productive rearrangements and segregating when the between-donor standard deviation exceeded 5%. A statistical classification framework was developed to diagnose cytomegalovirus status using the catalog of TCR beta chain sequences. In a later analysis, V and J genes were assigned by comparing TCR nucleotide sequences against IMGT/GENE-DB human TR gene sequences. A later analysis assigned CDR3 sequences and most-parsimonious VDJ recombination scenarios with the TCRdist pipeline. In a later analysis, each TCR beta chain was defined by its CDR3 amino acid sequence together with its V-gene family, and reads without a unique V-gene family were excluded. To address suspected cross-contamination and a sequencing artifact, a later analysis removed several hundred highly shared, low-generation-probability nucleotide sequences. In a later analysis, a clonal expansion index for each public chain was calculated from normalized within-repertoire ranks of inferred template counts. Generation probabilities in a later analysis came from a VDJ recombination model fitted to out-of-frame rearrangements, and those results were checked against IGoR. In a later analysis, hypergeometric tests were used to score TCR-TCR, TCR-HLA and TCR-CMV co-occurrence, with a repertoire-size bias correction applied to TCR pairs. In a later analysis, false discovery rates were estimated by permuting HLA or CMV assignments 20 times. In a later analysis, co-occurring TCRs were grouped using DBSCAN, with TCRdist sequence similarity added in when clustering inside HLA-allele-positive subsets. Repertoires with fewer than 30,000 or more than 120,000 public chains were left out of co-occurrence clustering, as were about 5 repertoires with anomalous nucleotide sharing. This immuneACCESS table, as held by TCRdb, lists in-frame sequences with V and J called but not all clones. Of the missing ones, under half trace to an unresolved V gene in checked studies; the others have no known cause. The V and J calls and clone size are taken from that table; D and trimming were inferred from the DNA. This sample holds over 30,000 clones; 65% were observed only once. The top ten clones comprise roughly 20% of the sample.

Sequences were obtained from PBMCs. The TCR sequence derives from a man aged 50 to 59 in good health and CMV-seropositive.

For the CDR3, the sequence is CASSYRQDPLTHEQYF. The DNA sequence reads TGTGCCAGCAGCTACCGACAGGACCCTCTTACCCACGAGCAGTACTTC. The receptor chain draws on TRBV9 and TRBJ2-7; the D segment could be TRBD1, given 6 matching bases. CDR1 and CDR2 were assigned from the germline V gene as SGDLS and YYNGEE. The CDR3 covers 16 residues, taking in both the cysteine and the phenylalanine. CDR3 DNA is the only sequence kept; it has 48 bases, read in frame from the first base. The junction shows trimming of 4 bases on V and 5 bases on J, plus 22 bases between the germline ends.